This T cell receptor (beta chain) was identified in a study of T cells of healthy individuals. This clonotype was counted ten times or more. V dropped 1 base and J dropped 4 bases, with 12 bases sitting between them. Germline CDR1 reads SGHTA; CDR2 reads FQGNSA. This CDR3 has 15 amino acids. TCRdb reprocessed the 5' RACE reads via MiXCR and lists one record per CDR3 protein. Of some 41,000 distinct CDR3 sequences listed, approximately 5% are singletons. This chain uses TRBV7-2 with TRBJ2-3; no clear D gene. The TCR originated in a human donor in good health. CDR3 loop: CASSLVAGESDTQYF. The DNA of the CDR3 is TGTGCCAGCAGCTTAGTCGCAGGTGAATCAGATACGCAGTATTTT.